Here is one T cell receptor beta chain with its context. The entry originates in a study of CD8 T cells in Susac syndrome. The sequenced target, TCR beta, came from blood CD8+ and CD4+ T cells. Relapsing-remitting disease, either stable or active, was present in the treatment-naive patients who were the multiple sclerosis controls. This CDR3 has 13 amino acids. Germline loops: CDR1 DFQATT, CDR2 SNEGSKA (reference sequence). V was pared by 4 bases and J by 3 bases, with 12 bases between. Random-hexamer reverse transcription was applied to about 0.45 to 1 ug RNA. Via MiXCR, TCRdb re-called the immunoSEQ multiplex PCR reads, giving one row per CDR3 protein. The sample lists under 350,000 distinct CDR3 sequences, under 95% seen once, with 0.06% to 0.075% in the top ten.

This receptor was identified in a human donor with multiple sclerosis. The V and J genes are TRBV20-1 and TRBJ2-5; TRBD2 is a possible D gene (7 bases). What was sequenced was CD4+ T cells from PBMCs. This CDR3 reads CSAIVGGEETQYF. Written as DNA, the CDR3 is TGCAGTGCTATTGTAGGGGGGGAAGAGACCCAGTACTTC.